A selection of T cell receptor beta chains follows, all from one sample in a study of blood T cell repertoires in COVID-19. Sequencing was performed with immunoSEQ multiplex PCR; in TCRdb, only in-frame clones are kept and a portion is missing. The sample gives 16,000 or so clones, about 90% of which show up once; less than 50% is in the top ten. The specimen sequenced was peripheral blood. These receptors all come from a human donor in a cohort sampled during active COVID-19. Both conserved end residues are part of each CDR3. The D gene is left open where the match is weak. Clone size is stated in some rows and not others, as once, few, many or a class when expanded.

.	.	TRBJ2-3	TRBV4-3	TGCGCCAGCAGCCAAGATAGTGGACAGACCACAGATACGCAGTATTTT	CASSQDSGQTTDTQYF
.	TRBD1	TRBJ2-7	TRBV5-1	TGCGCCAGCAGCTTGGGCCCCTCCGGGACAGGTCGCTACGAGCAGTACTTC	CASSLGPSGTGRYEQYF
.	.	TRBJ1-1	TRBV6-5	TGTGCCACCTTTAACCGGGGGGGGAACACTGAAGCTTTCTTT	CATFNRGGNTEAFF
.	.	TRBJ2-3	TRBV9	TGTGCCAGCGCCGCAGGCACAGATACGCAGTATTTT	CASAAGTDTQYF
.	.	TRBJ1-1	TRBV2	TGTGCCAGCAGTGAACAACCCGTAATTGTGTTCGGAGCTTTCTTT	CASSEQPVIVFGAFF
.	TRBD1	TRBJ1-4	TRBV5-1	TGCGCCAGCAGCTTGAGACAGGGGGCAACTAATGAAAAACTGTTTTTT	CASSLRQGATNEKLFF
.	.	TRBJ1-1	TRBV7-3	TGTGCCAGCAGCCCCAGCTCCAGGGCTGAAGCTTTCTTT	CASSPSSRAEAFF
.	TRBD2	TRBJ2-3	TRBV5-1	TGCGCCAGCAGCTTGACTAGCGGGGGAACAGATACGCAGTATTTT	CASSLTSGGTDTQYF
.	TRBD1	TRBJ2-5	TRBV11-2	TGTGCCAGCAGCTTACGATTTCGACAGGACAGGGAAGAGACCCAGTACTTC	CASSLRFRQDREETQYF
.	TRBD1	TRBJ1-5	TRBV3-1/TRBV3-2	TGTGCCAGCAGCCAGACAGGGGGCGGCAATCAGCCCCAGCATTTT	CASSQTGGGNQPQHF
.	TRBD1	TRBJ1-3	TRBV7-3	TGTGCCAGCAGCCCGGGACAGGCTCTCTCTGGAAACACCATATATTTT	CASSPGQALSGNTIYF
.	TRBD2	TRBJ2-7	TRBV6-2/TRBV6-3	TGTGCCAGCAGTTACTCGAGTAGCGGGGGTCGTCCTACGAAGCAGTACTTC	CASSYSSSGGRPTKQYF
few	.	TRBJ2-7	TRBV12-5	TGTGCTAGTGGCCTGACTACCTCCTACGAGCAGTACTTC	CASGLTTSYEQYF
.	.	TRBJ1-5	TRBV7-2	TGTGCCAGCAGCTTAATGCAGGGCAATCAGCCCCAGCATTTT	CASSLMQGNQPQHF
.	TRBD2	TRBJ2-1	TRBV6-4	TGTGCCAGCAGTGACTCGACTAGCGGGGGGCACAATGAGCAGTTCTTC	CASSDSTSGGHNEQFF
.	TRBD1	TRBJ1-5	TRBV9	TGTGCCAGCAGCACAGGGGCAGGGGATCGCCAGCCCCAGCATTTT	CASSTGAGDRQPQHF
.	.	TRBJ2-6	TRBV7-2	TGTGCCAGCAGCTTAGCGCAGGGGCTTGGGGCCAACGTCCTGACTTTC	CASSLAQGLGANVLTF
.	TRBD2	TRBJ2-3	TRBV11-2	TGTGCCAGCAGCTTAACTGCGGGGGTCCTTGATACGCAGTATTTT	CASSLTAGVLDTQYF
medium-sized	TRBD1	TRBJ2-2	TRBV7-3	TGTGCCAGCAGCACGGACAGGGCCGGGGAGCTGTTTTTT	CASSTDRAGELFF
few	TRBD2	TRBJ2-7	TRBV5-6	TGTGCCAGCAGCTTGAGCGGGGGGGCCCACTACGAGCAGTACTTC	CASSLSGGAHYEQYF
once	.	TRBJ2-3	TRBV7-2	TGTGCCAGCAGCTTAGCCGAGAATACGCAGTATTTT	CASSLAENTQYF
.	TRBD2	TRBJ2-1	TRBV5-1	TGCGCCAGCAGCTTGGCGGGACTAGCGGGGTACAATGAGCAGTTCTTC	CASSLAGLAGYNEQFF
.	TRBD1	TRBJ2-2	TRBV3-1/TRBV3-2	TGTGCCAGCAGCCAAGTTCCAATTGGACAGGGGGCGAACACCGGGGAGCTGTTTTTT	CASSQVPIGQGANTGELFF
.	TRBD1	TRBJ1-1	TRBV3-1/TRBV3-2	TGTGCCAGCAGCCTACCGGGACAGGGGAGGAACACTGAAGCTTTCTTT	CASSLPGQGRNTEAFF
.	TRBD2	TRBJ2-7	TRBV6-6	TGTGCCAGCACCTCGGAGTCTAGCGGGGGGGAGCAGTACTTC	CASTSESSGGEQYF
.	TRBD2	TRBJ2-4	TRBV7-2	TGTGCCAGCAGCTTTAGCGGTAGCGGGGGGGCCAAAAACATTCAGTACTTC	CASSFSGSGGAKNIQYF
.	TRBD1	TRBJ1-2	TRBV29-1	TGCAGCGTTTCCCAGGGGGCTTATGGAGGCTACACCTTC	CSVSQGAYGGYTF
.	.	TRBJ2-2	TRBV7-9	TGTGCCAGCAGCTTACCGACGACAGAGTACGGGGAGCTGTTTTTT	CASSLPTTEYGELFF
.	.	TRBJ2-7	TRBV30	TGTGCCTGGAGCTTATCCTACGAGCAGTACTTC	CAWSLSYEQYF
.	TRBD1	TRBJ1-5	TRBV27	TGTGCCAGCACGACAGGGTTGGATCAGCCCCAGCATTTT	CASTTGLDQPQHF
once	.	TRBJ1-2	TRBV29-1	TGCAGCGGTCGGTGGGGACTCTATGGCTACACCTTC	CSGRWGLYGYTF
.	.	TRBJ2-2	TRBV12-5	TGTGCTAGTGGTTTCGTTTTCGCCGGGGAGCTGTTTTTT	CASGFVFAGELFF
.	.	TRBJ1-2	TRBV9	TGTGCCAGCAGCAGTCAGGCCTATGGCTACACCTTC	CASSSQAYGYTF
.	TRBD1	TRBJ1-4	TRBV3-1/TRBV3-2	TGTGCCAGCAGGTCGACAGGGGACGGTGAAAAACTGTTTTTT	CASRSTGDGEKLFF
once	.	TRBJ2-2	TRBV13	TGTGCCAGCAGCTTACGGGACTGGACGAACACCGGGGAGCTGTTTTTT	CASSLRDWTNTGELFF
.	TRBD1	TRBJ1-4	TRBV6-5	TGTGCCAGCACCCGGGACAGGGCTAATGAAAAACTGTTTTTT	CASTRDRANEKLFF
.	TRBD2	TRBJ2-3	TRBV5-6	TGTGCCAGCAGGGCTAGCGGGGCCCGCACAGATACGCAGTATTTT	CASRASGARTDTQYF
.	TRBD2	TRBJ2-3	TRBV5-4	TGTGCCAGCAGCTTTGGACTAGCGGGGAGTGGGGGCACAGATACGCAGTATTTT	CASSFGLAGSGGTDTQYF
.	TRBD2	TRBJ2-5	TRBV11-2	TGTGCCAGCAGCTTAGAAATTAGGGAGGGGGAGACCCAGTACTTC	CASSLEIREGETQYF
.	.	TRBJ1-1	TRBV19	TGTGCCAGTAGTATAGAGCAGGGGCAGGCTTTCTTT	CASSIEQGQAFF
.	.	TRBJ1-1	TRBV19	TGTGCCAGTACCCTAGCTGTGAACACTGAAGCTTTCTTT	CASTLAVNTEAFF
.	.	TRBJ2-3	TRBV29-1	TGCAGCGCGACAGGCACAGATACGCAGTATTTT	CSATGTDTQYF
.	TRBD1	TRBJ2-7	TRBV19	TGTGCCAGTAGGGCAGGGGGCAACGAGCAGTACTTC	CASRAGGNEQYF
.	.	TRBJ1-1	TRBV12-5	TGTGCTAGTGGTTTCTCGAGCCCAGGGACTGAAGCTTTCTTT	CASGFSSPGTEAFF
.	.	TRBJ2-5	TRBV4-2	TGTGCCAGCAGCCAAGCGGCCGGAGGGCAAGAGACCCAGTACTTC	CASSQAAGGQETQYF
.	.	TRBJ1-5	TRBV6-6	TGTGCCAGCAGTTCTACAGTACAGGCAGTGCCCCAGCATTTT	CASSSTVQAVPQHF